Listed below are T cell receptor beta chains from one sample, sequenced in a study of spatial heterogeneity in lung cancer. MiXCR was run by TCRdb on the 5' RACE reads, yielding one entry per CDR3 protein. The table lists more than 75,000 distinct CDR3 sequences, just under 20% of them singletons. Material: PBMCs, obtained at follow-up. The receptors originated from a male donor with early-stage non-small cell lung cancer. Both conserved end residues are part of each CDR3. The D gene is left open where the match is weak. Size values are once, few and many counts, or a class for expanded clones, and some rows have none.

V: TRBV27; D: -; size: many; J: TRBJ1-1; DNA: TGTGCCAGCAGTTTCGCGGCCTACACTGAAGCTTTCTTT; CDR3: CASSFAAYTEAFF
V: TRBV30; D: -; size: -; J: TRBJ2-5; DNA: TGTGCCTGGAGGACTTCAGAGACCCAGTACTTC; CDR3: CAWRTSETQYF
V: TRBV20-1; D: TRBD2; size: -; J: TRBJ2-3; DNA: TGCAGTGCTAGAAAACCCCTAGAGGGACTAGCGGGAGGGCCTGGAGATACGCAGTATTTT; CDR3: CSARKPLEGLAGGPGDTQYF
V: TRBV9; D: TRBD1; size: -; J: TRBJ1-2; DNA: TGTGCCAGCAGCGCGTGGGGGACAGCCCGGGATATTAGTAACTATGGCTACACCTTC; CDR3: CASSAWGTARDISNYGYTF
V: TRBV5-4; D: -; size: -; J: TRBJ1-6; DNA: TGTGCCAGCAGCACTAGGACAGAAAATTCACCCCTCCACTTT; CDR3: CASSTRTENSPLHF
V: TRBV29-1; D: TRBD1; size: few; J: TRBJ2-1; DNA: TGCAGCGTTGAGACAGGGATGGGGTACAATGAGCAGTTCTTC; CDR3: CSVETGMGYNEQFF
V: TRBV19; D: -; size: few; J: TRBJ2-2; DNA: TGTGCCAGCCTCGGGGGCATTAGCAACACCGGGGAGCTGTTTTTT; CDR3: CASLGGISNTGELFF
V: TRBV7-9; D: -; size: -; J: TRBJ2-2; DNA: TGTGCCAGCAGGTCGACCGTGAACACCGGGGAGCTGTTTTTT; CDR3: CASRSTVNTGELFF
V: TRBV5-1; D: TRBD2; size: many; J: TRBJ2-7; DNA: TGCGCCAGCAGAGGACTAGCGGGAGGTAACGAGCAGTACTTC; CDR3: CASRGLAGGNEQYF
V: TRBV29-1; D: TRBD1; size: many; J: TRBJ1-3; DNA: TGCAGCTCCCAGGGGGCTGGAAACACCATATATTTT; CDR3: CSSQGAGNTIYF
V: TRBV10-3; D: -; size: few; J: TRBJ1-1; DNA: TGTGCCATGAGAGGGCAGGGGCAGAACACTGAAGCTTTCTTT; CDR3: CAMRGQGQNTEAFF
V: TRBV27; D: TRBD2; size: few; J: TRBJ2-7; DNA: TGTGCCAGCAGTCCCGGGGGAGCGGGCGGGGGCGAGCAGTACTTC; CDR3: CASSPGGAGGGEQYF
V: TRBV20-1; D: TRBD1; size: few; J: TRBJ2-3; DNA: TGCAGTGCTAGAGGAGAGGGGACGGGGACAGGGCGAGATACGCAGTATTTT; CDR3: CSARGEGTGTGRDTQYF
V: TRBV20-1; D: -; size: -; J: TRBJ2-7; DNA: TGCAGTGCTAGAAGGCTAGGCGCCTACGAGCAGTACTTC; CDR3: CSARRLGAYEQYF
V: TRBV6-6; D: -; size: -; J: TRBJ2-7; DNA: TGTGCCAGCAGTGGGGGAGTCGTCTACGAGCAGTACTTC; CDR3: CASSGGVVYEQYF
V: TRBV4-3; D: -; size: few; J: TRBJ2-6; DNA: TGCGCCAGCAGCCAAGAGCCGACGGTCTTTGGGGCCAACGTCCTGACTTTC; CDR3: CASSQEPTVFGANVLTF
V: TRBV20-1; D: -; size: few; J: TRBJ1-2; DNA: TGCAGTGCTAGGGTTTCGGGGGATCGAGGCTACACCTTC; CDR3: CSARVSGDRGYTF
V: TRBV20-1; D: TRBD1; size: -; J: TRBJ2-3; DNA: TGCAGCGTTCAATCAGGGGGTAGCACAGATACGCAGTATTTT; CDR3: CSVQSGGSTDTQYF
V: TRBV4-1; D: TRBD2; size: few; J: TRBJ2-1; DNA: TGCGCCAGCAGCCAAGATCGTGCGGGAGAAATGATAAATGAGCAGTTCTTC; CDR3: CASSQDRAGEMINEQFF
V: TRBV2; D: -; size: few; J: TRBJ2-4; DNA: TGTGCCAGCAGCCCCCGGGTAGCCAAAAACATTCAGTACTTC; CDR3: CASSPRVAKNIQYF
V: TRBV30; D: -; size: -; J: TRBJ1-1; DNA: TGTGCCTGGAATCTAGACCTAGAGACACATGGTGCTTTCTTT; CDR3: CAWNLDLETHGAFF
V: TRBV20-1; D: -; size: -; J: TRBJ1-5; DNA: TGCAGTGCTAGACCCCCGGGGGGGGCCGGACAGCCCCAGCATTTT; CDR3: CSARPPGGAGQPQHF
V: TRBV4-1; D: -; size: few; J: TRBJ2-5; DNA: TGCGCCAGCAGCCAAGAAGGAGGGGTCGAGACCCAGTACTTC; CDR3: CASSQEGGVETQYF
V: TRBV19; D: -; size: many; J: TRBJ2-3; DNA: TGTGCCAGTAGTACCCAAGCGAGGAGGGAGAGGCCAGATACGCAGTATTTT; CDR3: CASSTQARRERPDTQYF
V: TRBV4-1; D: -; size: -; J: TRBJ2-7; DNA: TGCGCCAGCAGCCAAGAATTCCGGGGTGACTCCTACGAGCAGTACTTC; CDR3: CASSQEFRGDSYEQYF
V: TRBV24-1; D: TRBD2; size: few; J: TRBJ2-3; DNA: TGTGCCACCAGTGAGCCGGGGGGGCAGGCAGATACGCAGTATTTT; CDR3: CATSEPGGQADTQYF
V: TRBV6-1; D: TRBD2; size: few; J: TRBJ2-1; DNA: TGTGCCAGCAGTGAAGCCCTAGCGGGAGACAATGAGCAGTTCTTC; CDR3: CASSEALAGDNEQFF
V: TRBV11-1; D: -; size: few; J: TRBJ2-7; DNA: TGTGCCAGCAGGGAATTTGGTGAGCAGTACTTC; CDR3: CASREFGEQYF
V: TRBV7-9; D: -; size: -; J: TRBJ2-2; DNA: TGTGCCAGCAGCCCGGACAGTAACACCGGGGAGCTGTTTTTT; CDR3: CASSPDSNTGELFF
V: TRBV20-1; D: -; size: few; J: TRBJ2-5; DNA: TGCAGTGCAATAAAGGAAGCTCAAGAGACCCAGTACTTC; CDR3: CSAIKEAQETQYF
V: TRBV5-1; D: -; size: few; J: TRBJ2-2; DNA: TGCGCCAGCAGCTTGAGTAGAACAGGAGGTACCGGGGAGCTGTTTTTT; CDR3: CASSLSRTGGTGELFF
V: TRBV11-2; D: -; size: few; J: TRBJ1-2; DNA: TGTGCCAGCAGCACCGAGGACCAGTTAGAGCATGGCTACACCTTC; CDR3: CASSTEDQLEHGYTF
V: TRBV10-3; D: -; size: -; J: TRBJ2-3; DNA: TGTGCCATCGCGGGGGCCAACACAGATACGCAGTATTTT; CDR3: CAIAGANTDTQYF
V: TRBV7-9; D: TRBD1; size: -; J: TRBJ1-5; DNA: TGTGCCAGCAGCTCAGACAGGGCTCAGCCCCAGCATTTT; CDR3: CASSSDRAQPQHF
V: TRBV18; D: TRBD1; size: -; J: TRBJ1-2; DNA: TGTGCCAGCTCACCAGGGACAGGGGGCAATGGCTACACCTTC; CDR3: CASSPGTGGNGYTF